These T cell receptor beta chains were read from a single sample in a study of T cells after yellow fever vaccination. Each CDR3 protein is one row after TCRdb ran MiXCR on the 5' RACE reads. The sample carries about 500,000 distinct CDR3 sequences, around 17% recorded once. Material: PBMCs, obtained about 5 days after the first yellow fever vaccination. These receptor sequences come from a man aged 18 to 29 who received the YFV17D yellow fever vaccine. The CDR3 runs from the conserved cysteine through the conserved F or W. A D gene is named only where the DNA matches it firmly. Where a row states a size, it is once, few, many or the class of an expanded clone; other rows omit it.

v_call	d_call	cdr3_length	j_call	clone_size	cdr3_nt	cdr3_aa
TRBV5-6	.	12	TRBJ2-3	many	TGTGCCAGCAGTGCTGCCGCGGATACGCAGTATTTT	CASSAAADTQYF
TRBV10-2	.	14	TRBJ1-2	few	TGCGCCAGCAGTTCCCGGGGGGAAACCTATGGCTACACCTTC	CASSSRGETYGYTF
TRBV5-1	.	14	TRBJ1-1	few	TGCGCCAGCAGCCTACAAAGCATGAACACTGAAGCTTTCTTT	CASSLQSMNTEAFF
TRBV12-5	.	13	TRBJ1-2	few	TGTGCTAGTGGTTTGGTACGGGGTCGGGGCTACACCTTC	CASGLVRGRGYTF
TRBV6-2/TRBV6-3	.	14	TRBJ2-7	.	TGTGCCAGCAGTGCGAGGGGGGACTCCTACGAGCAGTACTTC	CASSARGDSYEQYF
TRBV20-1	.	15	TRBJ2-1	.	TGCAGTGCTAGTAATGACGGCAGCTCCTACAATGAGCAGTTCTTC	CSASNDGSSYNEQFF
TRBV7-3	.	16	TRBJ2-7	.	TGTGCCAGCAGCTCCTCCTACTCCCCCTCGACAGACGAGCAGTACTTC	CASSSSYSPSTDEQYF
TRBV7-6	.	13	TRBJ1-5	.	TGTGCCAGCAGCTTATCCGTTCATCAGTCCCAGCATTTT	CASSLSVHQSQHF
TRBV30	TRBD2	16	TRBJ2-1	.	TGTGCCTGGAGTGATAGTCTAGCGGGGGGGATGTATGAGCAGTTCTTC	CAWSDSLAGGMYEQFF
TRBV6-1	.	14	TRBJ2-1	once	TGTGCCACCTACAGTGATAGCTCCTACAATGAGCAGTTCTTC	CATYSDSSYNEQFF
TRBV6-2/TRBV6-3	.	14	TRBJ2-2	.	TGTGCCAGCAGCCGACGAAAAAACACCGGGGAGCTGTTTTTT	CASSRRKNTGELFF
TRBV18	.	15	TRBJ2-1	few	TGTGCCAGCTCACAGACACAAGGCCAAGGGAATGAGCAGTTCTTC	CASSQTQGQGNEQFF
TRBV5-5	.	14	TRBJ2-6	many	TGTGCCAGCACCTTGCTCTCGGGGGCCAACGTCCTGACTTTC	CASTLLSGANVLTF
TRBV5-1	.	13	TRBJ1-2	.	TGCGCCAGCAGCCTTGGAACAGGTCGAGGCTACACCTTC	CASSLGTGRGYTF
TRBV20-1	.	13	TRBJ1-6	few	TGCAGTGCGAACAAATGGGATAATTCACCCCTCCACTTT	CSANKWDNSPLHF
TRBV5-6	.	14	TRBJ2-2	few	TGTGCCAGCAGCTTGTGGGACGCCACCGGGGAGCTGTTTTTT	CASSLWDATGELFF
TRBV18	.	17	TRBJ2-1	few	TGTGCCAGCCAGCAACGGCAGGGAAGGGGCTCCTACAATGAGCAGTTCTTC	CASQQRQGRGSYNEQFF
TRBV10-3	.	14	TRBJ1-1	.	TGTGCCATCAGTGTCACCAGGTCGAACACTGAAGCTTTCTTT	CAISVTRSNTEAFF
TRBV28	TRBD1	15	TRBJ1-4	many	TGTGCCAGCAGCCGCGGACAGGGGGCCGGTGAAAAACTGTTTTTT	CASSRGQGAGEKLFF
TRBV29-1	.	12	TRBJ1-4	.	TGCAGCGGGTGGCAGCCTAATGAAAAACTGTTTTTT	CSGWQPNEKLFF
TRBV7-9	TRBD2	17	TRBJ2-7	.	TGTGCCAGCAGCCCTATTGGACTAGCGGGGGGGCCCTACGAGCAGTACTTC	CASSPIGLAGGPYEQYF
TRBV5-1	.	14	TRBJ2-5	many	TGCGCCAGCAGCTTCGGACAGCACCAAGAGACCCAGTACTTC	CASSFGQHQETQYF
TRBV12-5	TRBD1	19	TRBJ1-5	few	TGTGCTAGTGGTTTGGTCGAACCCTTGACAGGGAGGTGGAATCAGCCCCAGCATTTT	CASGLVEPLTGRWNQPQHF
TRBV4-1	TRBD2	16	TRBJ2-7	few	TGCGCCAGCAGCCAAGGAGAGGGACTAGCGGTCCACGAGCAGTACTTC	CASSQGEGLAVHEQYF
TRBV27	TRBD2	14	TRBJ2-7	.	TGTGCCAGCAGTTTAGGGGGGGACGGGAGCGAGCAGTACTTC	CASSLGGDGSEQYF
TRBV5-1	TRBD1	15	TRBJ2-5	.	TGCGCCAGCAGCGAGGGGACAGCCTACCAAGAGACCCAGTACTTC	CASSEGTAYQETQYF
TRBV10-3	.	15	TRBJ2-3	few	TGTGCCATCAGTGAGTCGTTGCAGGGCACAGATACGCAGTATTTT	CAISESLQGTDTQYF
TRBV7-8	TRBD1	17	TRBJ2-1	.	TGTGCCAGCAGCTTAGCGGCGGGGACAGGGGGCTACAATGAGCAGTTCTTC	CASSLAAGTGGYNEQFF
TRBV7-2	TRBD1	16	TRBJ1-4	.	TGTGCCAGCAGCGGGGGGGACAGGGGGTTTAATGAAAAACTGTTTTTT	CASSGGDRGFNEKLFF
TRBV6-2/TRBV6-3	.	14	TRBJ2-1	.	TGTGCCAGCAGTGGCGGGTTCTCCTACAATGAGCAGTTCTTC	CASSGGFSYNEQFF
TRBV6-1	TRBD1	14	TRBJ1-2	.	TGTGCCAGCAGAGAACAGGGGGACCTCTATGGCTACACCTTC	CASREQGDLYGYTF
TRBV7-9	.	15	TRBJ2-1	few	TGTGCCAGCAGCCGTAGCGCAAGCTCCTACAATGAGCAGTTCTTC	CASSRSASSYNEQFF
TRBV7-8	TRBD1	15	TRBJ1-2	.	TGTGCCAGCAGCTTAGCGGGGACAGGGGGCTATGGCTACACCTTC	CASSLAGTGGYGYTF
TRBV25-1	.	16	TRBJ1-6	.	TGTGCCAGCAGTAACGGGTATAAAGCTTATAATTCACCCCTCCACTTT	CASSNGYKAYNSPLHF
TRBV4-1	.	15	TRBJ1-2	few	TGCGCCAGCAGCCAGACGACAGAATCAAACTATGGCTACACCTTC	CASSQTTESNYGYTF
TRBV11-3	.	16	TRBJ1-3	.	TGTGCCAGCAGCTTAGGGGGCAGCGAGAATGGAAACACCATATATTTT	CASSLGGSENGNTIYF
TRBV3-1	.	15	TRBJ2-1	few	TGTGCCAGCAGCCAAGATGGGGGTGTAGGCAATGAGCAGTTCTTC	CASSQDGGVGNEQFF
TRBV7-2	.	13	TRBJ2-5	many	TGTGCCAGCAGCTTAGGATGGCAAGAGACCCAGTACTTC	CASSLGWQETQYF
TRBV19	.	14	TRBJ2-2	.	TGTGCCAGTACTAGCCCGGGGAACACCGGGGAGCTGTTTTTT	CASTSPGNTGELFF